Below, 25 T cell receptor beta chains from the same sample are listed, as sequenced in a study of neoadjuvant anti-PD-1 for oral cavity cancer. The method was immunoSEQ multiplex PCR; TCRdb's version includes in-frame clones alone and lacks a portion of them. The sample holds about 68,000 clones, about 88% seen once. Time point here: after neoadjuvant nivolumab, at surgical resection. Specimen: PBMCs, collected after nivolumab (anti-PD-1) treatment. These receptors all come from a person aged 40-85 years with oral cavity squamous cell carcinoma.

The chain combines TRBV5-1 with TRBJ2-7, with 9 bases fitting TRBD2. This CDR3 comprises 18 residues. Per germline, CDR1 SGHRS and CDR2 YFSETQ. Trimming removed 0 bases from V and 1 base from J; junction bases left unmatched: 11. The CDR3 DNA reads as TGCGCCAGCAGCTTGGCCCCCGCGGGAGGGTTGGGATCCTACGAGCAGTACTTC. This codes for CASSLAPAGGLGSYEQYF.

V and J are TRBV5-4 and TRBJ2-5; D is unclear. The germline V gene encodes CDR1 SGHNT and CDR2 YYREEE (reference sequence). V lost 1 base and J 5 bases, leaving 12 bases between the germline ends. The CDR3 is 14 amino acids. The CDR3 sequence: CASSLFGFGETQYF. Here the CDR3 DNA reads TGTGCCAGCAGCTTGTTCGGATTTGGGGAGACCCAGTACTTC.

This clone was seen many times. The V call is TRBV28, the J call TRBJ2-7, with TRBD1 identical over 9 bases. V dropped 6 bases and J dropped 12; count of bases not matched to a gene: 12. The germline V gene encodes CDR1 MDHEN and CDR2 SYDVKM. CDR3 length: 13 residues. CDR3 coding DNA: TGTGCCAGCAGCCAAAACGACAGGGGGGTTCCGTACTTC. Translation: CASSQNDRGVPYF.

Concerning this clone itself: Other DNA variants within this sample encode the same CDR3. The rearrangement uses TRBV7-8 and TRBJ1-1, with 7 bases matching TRBD1. This CDR3 region has 14 residues. V was pared by 1 base and J by 2 bases, with 1 base of the junction left unmatched. In germline, CDR1 is SGHVS, CDR2 FQNEAQ. The CDR3 nucleotides are TGTGCCAGCAGCTTAGGGACAGGCAACACTGAAGCTTTCTTT. Translation: CASSLGTGNTEAFF. The whole variable domain, filled in from reference TRBV7-8 and TRBJ1-1, reads GAGVSQSPRYKVAKRGQDVALRCDPISGHVSLFWYQQALGQGPEFLTYFQNEAQLDKSGLPSDRFFAERPEGSVSTLKIQRTQQEDSAVYLCASSLGTGNTEAFFGQGTRLTVV.

J is TRBJ2-5 and V is TRBV7-9; 8 nucleotides match TRBD1. This CDR3 contains 19 residues. J was trimmed by 5 bases and V by 1 base; bases with no gene match: 18. Germline V gene lookup returns CDR1 SEHNR and CDR2 FQNEAQ (reference sequence). The CDR3 loop reads CASSLVPEVPRGRAETQYF. CDR3 DNA: TGTGCCAGCAGCTTAGTCCCCGAAGTCCCCAGGGGGCGAGCCGAGACCCAGTACTTC.

The chain carries TRBV7-6 and TRBJ2-2; D is uncertain. CDR1 is SGHVS, CDR2 FNYEAQ, per germline. V was pared by 7 bases and J by 1 base, with 13 bases between. This CDR3 spans 15 amino acids. Here the CDR3 DNA reads TGTGCCAGCACCTGGCAGGCAGGGAACACCGGGGAGCTGTTTTTT. It specifies CASTWQAGNTGELFF.

The CDR3, as DNA: TGCGCCAGCAGCTGGGGGCTGACAGGAAACATCACCGGGGAGCTGTTTTTT. This translates into CASSWGLTGNITGELFF. The V call is TRBV5-1, the J call TRBJ2-2, with TRBD1 as a possible D gene (6 bases). The CDR3 is 17 amino acids. Trimming stripped 3 bases from V and 4 bases from J, with 19 bases between. Germline CDR1 SGHRS, CDR2 YFSETQ.

The rearrangement uses TRBV9 and TRBJ2-2, with unresolved D. V was cut by 0 bases and J by 6 bases, with 9 bases left in between. The V gene's germline CDR1 is SGDLS and CDR2 YYNGEE. This CDR3 comprises 14 residues. CDR3 amino acids: CASSVVPEPGELFF. The CDR3 DNA is TGTGCCAGCAGCGTAGTTCCGGAACCCGGGGAGCTGTTTTTT.

This chain connects TRBV2 to TRBJ1-2; D remains unclear. V dropped 4 bases and J dropped 7 bases, with 4 bases sitting between them. This CDR3 region has 10 residues. Germline lookup yields CDR1 SNHLY and CDR2 FYNNEI. Here the CDR3 DNA reads TGTGCCAGCAGTGTATCTGGCTACACCTTC. Its protein is CASSVSGYTF.

This clone has only a few counts. This chain connects TRBV29-1 to TRBJ2-7; the match to TRBD2 covers 10 bases. V trimming: 4 bases; J trimming: 7 bases; junction bases outside the gene matches: 13. There are 15 residues in the CDR3. Germline V gives CDR1 SQVTM, CDR2 ANQGSEA. The CDR3 spells CSVAPSGSSFGEQYF. The CDR3 DNA sequence: TGCAGCGTTGCCCCTAGCGGGAGCTCCTTTGGGGAGCAGTACTTC.

This chain joins TRBV5-7 and TRBJ1-1; tentatively, D is TRBD1 (5 bases). TRBV5-7 is an ORF, and what it does is uncertain. The V gene lost 2 bases and the J gene lost 1 base, with 12 bases spanning the gap. This CDR3 comprises 15 residues. The CDR3 protein is CASSFHRGENTEAFF. DNA for the CDR3: TGTGCCAGCAGCTTCCATCGGGGGGAGAACACTGAAGCTTTCTTT.

V gene TRBV29-1 combines with J gene TRBJ2-7; 7 nucleotides agree with TRBD2. This CDR3 has 14 residues. The germline gives CDR1 SQVTM, CDR2 ANQGSEA. V lost 3 bases, J lost 2 bases, and 7 bases stayed unmatched. For the CDR3, the DNA is TGCAGCGTTGAGGTAGCGGGCGATCCCTACGAGCAGTACTTC. Protein sequence: CSVEVAGDPYEQYF.

Only one count was recorded for this clone. The J gene is TRBJ2-1, the V gene TRBV6-4; 12 bases align to TRBD2. The CDR3 sequence is 15 residues long. Germline V gene sequence: CDR1 MRHNA, CDR2 SNTAGT. V gave up 8 bases and J gave up 8 bases; unmatched junction bases: 10. CDR3 sequence reads: CASPFTSGRIDEQFF. CDR3 coding DNA: TGTGCCAGCCCCTTCACTAGCGGGAGGATCGATGAGCAGTTCTTC.

This rearrangement joins TRBV5-1 to TRBJ2-3; TRBD1 matches at 9 bases. Germline-derived CDR1 and CDR2 are SGHRS and YFSETQ. CDR3 size: 14 residues. Trimming removed 0 bases from V and 5 bases from J; junction bases left unmatched: 1. This chain's CDR3 is CASSLGTGEDTQYF. The CDR3 DNA reads as TGCGCCAGCAGCTTGGGGACAGGGGAAGATACGCAGTATTTT.

The chain is built from TRBV11-2 and TRBJ1-3; D is uncertain. This CDR3 has 13 residues. In germline, CDR1 is SGHAT, CDR2 FQNNGV. Between the trimmed V and J ends, which lost 0 bases and 3 bases, there was a span of 3 bases. CDR3 nucleotide sequence: TGTGCCAGCAGCTTAGATATTGGAAACACCATATATTTT. It is translated as CASSLDIGNTIYF.

The rearrangement joins TRBV10-2 to TRBJ2-7; 7 positions agree with TRBD2. Trimming at V came to 3 bases and at J to 0 bases, leaving 5 bases not matched to a gene. CDR3 size: 15 residues. Germline lookup yields CDR1 WSHSY and CDR2 SAAADI. In DNA form, the CDR3 reads TGCGCCAGCAGTGACCCTAGCGGCCGCTCCTACGAGCAGTACTTC. Translated, it gives CASSDPSGRSYEQYF.

The rearrangement links TRBV4-1 to TRBJ2-5, with 10 bases lining up with TRBD2. CDR3 length equals 17 residues. The germline CDR1 and CDR2 sequences are MGHRA and YSYEKL. V shed 4 bases and J 4 bases; nucleotides not matched to a gene: 12. The CDR3: CASSLLSLAGAPETQYF. CDR3 DNA sequence: TGCGCCAGCAGCCTCCTTTCCCTAGCGGGAGCCCCAGAGACCCAGTACTTC.

This clone has only a few counts. This sequence joins TRBV30 and TRBJ2-3, with a possible D match to TRBD1 (5 bases). V lost 4 bases and J 6 bases, leaving 11 bases between the germline ends. CDR3 length: 12 amino acids. The germline V gene encodes CDR1 GTSNPN and CDR2 SVGIG (reference sequence). CDR3 DNA sequence: TGTGCCTGGAAGGGGTATGGGGATACGCAGTATTTT. Its translation: CAWKGYGDTQYF.

The V gene is TRBV9, the J gene TRBJ1-1; 10 bases match TRBD1. This CDR3 is built from 13 residues. CDR1 and CDR2 (germline): SGDLS, YYNGEE. The ends lost 4 bases at V and 5 bases at J; junction bases unmatched: 2. The CDR3 sequence: CASSRDRGTEAFF. CDR3 DNA: TGTGCCAGCAGCCGGGACAGGGGAACTGAAGCTTTCTTT.

This rearrangement joins TRBV2 to TRBJ2-3, with 10 bases aligning to TRBD2. The CDR3 is 15 amino acids. V lost 10 bases to trimming and J lost 2 bases; unmatched junction nucleotides: 9. Germline V lookup: CDR1 SNHLY, CDR2 FYNNEI. The CDR3 nucleotides read TGTGCCAACCCGGGTGGACTAGCGGTCACAGATACGCAGTATTTT. Its protein product is CANPGGLAVTDTQYF.

V usage is TRBV19 and J usage is TRBJ2-7; 8 bases align to TRBD2. V trimming: 4 bases; J trimming: 7 bases; junction bases outside the gene matches: 9. The CDR3 length is 14 residues. Germline-derived CDR1 and CDR2 are LNHDA and SQIVND (reference sequence). The CDR3 nucleotides read TGTGCCAGTAGTAACCCCGGGGGGGTTGGAGAGCAGTACTTC. It translates to CASSNPGGVGEQYF.

The chain recombines TRBV6-1 with TRBJ1-5; D gene uncertain. Germline V lookup: CDR1 MNHNS, CDR2 SASEGT. This CDR3 is 15 amino acids long. Trimming removed 3 bases at V and 0 bases at J, with 9 bases between. CDR3 in amino acids: CASSESSYSNQPQHF. The CDR3 region has the DNA TGTGCCAGCAGTGAGAGCAGCTATAGCAATCAGCCCCAGCATTTT.

J is TRBJ2-2 and V is TRBV6-5; perhaps D is TRBD1 or TRBD2 (6 bases each). This CDR3 is built from 16 residues. Trimming removed 2 bases at V and 4 bases at J, with 14 bases between. CDR1 is MNHEY and CDR2 is SVGAGI in the germline V gene. DNA for the CDR3: TGTGCCAGCAGTTACGGTCTCTCGGGGGCCACCGGGGAGCTGTTTTTT. The encoded protein is CASSYGLSGATGELFF.

This chain uses TRBV7-9 with TRBJ2-7; unclear D gene. Germline lookup yields CDR1 SEHNR and CDR2 FQNEAQ (reference sequence). V lost 2 bases and J lost 3, with 14 bases in between. The CDR3 totals 15 residues. CDR3 sequence (DNA): TGTGCCAGCAGCTTAAAGGGCAGCTTCGGCTACGAGCAGTACTTC. Its protein is CASSLKGSFGYEQYF.

This chain joins TRBV5-6 and TRBJ1-1; D is perhaps TRBD1 (5 bases). Germline lookup yields CDR1 SGHDT and CDR2 YYEEEE. This CDR3 has 14 residues. V was clipped by 2 bases and J by 5 bases, with 13 bases between them. Here the CDR3 DNA reads TGTGCCAGCAGCTTTTTGCAGGGAGGGACTGAAGCTTTCTTT. Its protein product is CASSFLQGGTEAFF.